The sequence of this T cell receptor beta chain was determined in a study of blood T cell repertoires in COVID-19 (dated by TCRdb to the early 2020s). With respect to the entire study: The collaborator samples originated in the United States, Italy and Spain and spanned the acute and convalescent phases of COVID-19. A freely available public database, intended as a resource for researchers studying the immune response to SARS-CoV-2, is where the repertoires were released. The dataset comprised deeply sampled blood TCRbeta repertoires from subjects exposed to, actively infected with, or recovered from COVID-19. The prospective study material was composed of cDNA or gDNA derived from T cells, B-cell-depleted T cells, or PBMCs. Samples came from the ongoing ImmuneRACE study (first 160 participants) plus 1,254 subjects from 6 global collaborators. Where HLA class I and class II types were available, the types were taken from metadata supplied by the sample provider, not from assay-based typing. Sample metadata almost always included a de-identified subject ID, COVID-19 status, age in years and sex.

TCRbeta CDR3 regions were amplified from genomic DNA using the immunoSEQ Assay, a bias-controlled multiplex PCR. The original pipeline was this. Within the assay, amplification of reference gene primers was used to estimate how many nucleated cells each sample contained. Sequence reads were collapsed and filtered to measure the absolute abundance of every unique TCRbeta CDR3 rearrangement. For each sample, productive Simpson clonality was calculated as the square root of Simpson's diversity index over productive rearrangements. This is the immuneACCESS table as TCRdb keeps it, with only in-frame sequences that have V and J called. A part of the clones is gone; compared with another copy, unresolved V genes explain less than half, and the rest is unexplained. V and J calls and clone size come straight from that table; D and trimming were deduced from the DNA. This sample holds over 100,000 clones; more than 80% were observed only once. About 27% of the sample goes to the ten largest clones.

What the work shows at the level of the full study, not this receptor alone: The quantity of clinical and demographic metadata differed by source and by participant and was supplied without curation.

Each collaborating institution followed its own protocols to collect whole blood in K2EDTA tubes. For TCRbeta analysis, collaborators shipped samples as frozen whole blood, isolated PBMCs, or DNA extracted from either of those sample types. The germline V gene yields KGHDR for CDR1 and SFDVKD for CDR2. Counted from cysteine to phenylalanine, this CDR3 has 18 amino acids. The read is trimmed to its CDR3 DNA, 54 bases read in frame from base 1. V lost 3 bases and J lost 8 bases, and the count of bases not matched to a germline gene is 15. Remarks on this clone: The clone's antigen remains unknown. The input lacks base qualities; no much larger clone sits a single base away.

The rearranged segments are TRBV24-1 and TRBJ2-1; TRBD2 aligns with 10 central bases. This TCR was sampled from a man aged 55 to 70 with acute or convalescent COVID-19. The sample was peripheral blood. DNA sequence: TGTGCCACCAGTGATCCCGCCCCGAGCGGGAGGGCCACGTATGAGCAGTTCTTC. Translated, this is CATSDPAPSGRATYEQFF.